This T cell receptor beta chain was identified during a study of human T cells and chemical hapten exposure. The CDR3 covers 14 residues. Between the trimmed V and J ends, which lost 0 bases and 2 bases, there was a span of 7 bases. The germline V gene encodes CDR1 DFQATT and CDR2 SNEGSKA (reference sequence). This clonotype was picked up many times. Its antigen is unknown. For the library, individual cDNA molecules each received unique molecular identifiers. MiXCR, applied by TCRdb to the RACE reads, yields one record per CDR3 protein. The table shows under 200,000 distinct CDR3 sequences, with more than 12% occurring only once. Study conclusions and caveats: Counts of TCRs above 1 in 1000 frequency stayed unchanged with DPC sensitization. Expanded TCR sets contained significantly more large CDR3 similarity clusters than controls.

This sample's time point: patch test 1, 2 weeks after DPC sensitization. Treatment defined: therapeutic diphenylcyclopropenone sensitization with weekly scalp DPC. The template was total RNA from unfractionated whole blood. The clonotype originates from a woman aged 25-40 years with alopecia areata. Some clones in this sample may be carry-over from other donors' samples. This chain uses TRBV20-1 with TRBJ1-4; no clear D gene. Sequenced here: whole blood, sampled in connection with sensitization to the hapten diphenylcyclopropenone (DPC). CDR3 in amino acids: CSAREIRTNEKLFF. The CDR3 DNA is TGCAGTGCTAGAGAAATCAGGACTAATGAAAAACTGTTTTTT.